These T cell receptor beta chains were read from a single sample in a study of blood T cell repertoires in COVID-19. Assay used: immunoSEQ multiplex PCR; TCRdb lists only in-frame clones, some missing. The profile covers tens of thousands of clones, with approximately 86% appearing a single time and 16% taken by the ten largest. The specimen sequenced was peripheral blood. The receptor source for this set is a man aged 40-55 years with COVID-19, enrolled during active disease. The conserved cysteine and the conserved F or W are not part of the CDR3 here.

TRBV19	TRBJ1-3	ASSIPLQILDSSSGNTIY
TRBV7-6	TRBJ1-3	ASSLPPAGVGNTIY
TRBV5-5	TRBJ2-7	ASSHGQGSYEQY
TRBV9	TRBJ1-1	ASSRGQGNTEAF
TRBV7-8	TRBJ2-7	ASSPGTFSPYEQY
TRBV5-1	TRBJ2-5	ASSPVVEETQY
TRBV7-2	TRBJ1-5	ASSSWAGSNQPQH
TRBV7-9	TRBJ1-2	ATRRTGDGYGYT
TRBV6-2/TRBV6-3	TRBJ2-7	ASSYPGLVGEQY
TRBV10-3	TRBJ2-3	ASWRGLSTDTQY
TRBV27	TRBJ2-1	ASSSGSSYNEQF
TRBV5-1	TRBJ1-1	ASSRTGKDEAF
TRBV5-1	TRBJ2-1	ASSSTRQYNEQF
TRBV9	TRBJ2-5	ASSLVDSGGISQETQY
TRBV6-5	TRBJ1-2	ASSPQTGGDYGYT
TRBV13	TRBJ2-7	ASSLGLGTAYEQY
TRBV18	TRBJ1-2	ASSPSTGPTNYGYT
TRBV3-1/TRBV3-2	TRBJ1-4	ASSPGFGGRNREKLF
TRBV30	TRBJ2-1	AWSVLAGPGDEQF
TRBV6-1	TRBJ2-3	ASSEAHSTSTDTQY
TRBV7-2	TRBJ2-5	ASSSAGGIVETQY
TRBV3-1/TRBV3-2	TRBJ1-3	ASSAQRGNTIY
TRBV11-2	TRBJ2-2	ASSSPGELF
TRBV19	TRBJ2-7	ASSITGGDYEQY
TRBV5-1	TRBJ2-7	ASSDRGTGVFWQY
TRBV2	TRBJ2-1	ASSETSGGWGNEQF
TRBV6-6	TRBJ2-1	ASSSVLLGANNEQF
TRBV15	TRBJ2-5	ATSLGLAGPQETQY
TRBV28	TRBJ2-3	ASSLAGQGGTDTQY
TRBV19	TRBJ1-5	ASSTRQGTGQPQH
TRBV2	TRBJ2-3	ASGQVSSTDTQY
TRBV6-5	TRBJ1-5	ASRREQGYNQPQH
TRBV30	TRBJ1-4	AWGGQGNEKLF
TRBV12-3/TRBV12-4	TRBJ2-5	ASTGTSGKTQY
TRBV7-3	TRBJ2-3	ASSLRGSDTQY
TRBV30	TRBJ1-6	AWSGGTGDFSPLH
TRBV6-5	TRBJ1-6	ASRKQGRIDSPLH
TRBV3-1/TRBV3-2	TRBJ2-5	ASSSIDSLETQY
TRBV2	TRBJ1-3	ASSEGQAYSGNTIY
TRBV6-5	TRBJ1-1	ASSYGRGRMNTEAF
TRBV3-1/TRBV3-2	TRBJ1-4	ASSQDIATNEKLF
TRBV5-1	TRBJ2-1	ASSLGEKPLYNEQF
TRBV2	TRBJ2-1	ASSGLPLAGGYNEQF
TRBV7-2	TRBJ2-1	ASSSPRTDNEQF
TRBV7-9	TRBJ2-1	ASSLRQGDPYNEQF
TRBV5-1	TRBJ1-1	ASRRRDRGIIGDTEAF
TRBV3-1/TRBV3-2	TRBJ2-3	ASSQDPAAPDTQY
TRBV6-6	TRBJ1-3	ASSYSSGGPGNTIY
TRBV4-1	TRBJ2-7	ASSLEDRAEYEQY
TRBV28	TRBJ1-2	ASSFRGRTIYGYT
TRBV19	TRBJ1-6	ASRDRGGSPLH
TRBV5-1	TRBJ2-1	ASSLATTRRNEQF